This entry features one TCR beta chain sequence. Antigen: not known. Per germline, CDR1 LNHNV and CDR2 YYDKDF (reference sequence). This CDR3 has 17 amino acids. Trimming stripped 0 bases from V and 0 bases from J, with 12 bases between. Measured with immunoSEQ multiplex PCR; TCRdb has only the in-frame clones, and not every one. This sample yields 380,000 or so clones, of which about four fifths are seen a single time; about 8% belongs to the top ten. Treatment in this sample: roughly 18 received Ad26.COV2.S at low or high dose, single or two shots; roughly 5 received placebo; per-sample allocation not given. Sampling was done on day 63 after the first vaccine or placebo injection. These data belong to a study of Ad26.COV2.S vaccination and SARS-CoV-2 variants. Notes on the study in general: CD8+ and CD4+ T cells specific for spike reportedly responded with substantial breadth after vaccination. Breadth of non-spike TCRs did not differ between vaccinees and placebo recipients. TCR breadth and depth estimates may have understated total T cell responses.

The chain is built from TRBV15 and TRBJ1-3, with D unclear. Sequenced here: peripheral blood, sampled in a trial of Ad26.COV2.S vaccine versus placebo. This TCR came from a person between 18 and 59 years old who received the Ad26.COV2.S COVID-19 vaccine or a placebo. The CDR3 DNA reads as TGTGCCACCAGCAGAGATGAGGCATCACTCTCTGGAAACACCATATATTTT. It translates to CATSRDEASLSGNTIYF.